These 26 T cell receptor beta chains were all obtained from the same sample, sequenced in a study of identifying expanded T cells in peripheral blood. Profiling relied on immunoSEQ multiplex PCR, and the TCRdb table lists in-frame clones only, not all of them. This table holds around 130,000 clones, about 86% found once. The sequenced sample was blood. The receptors originated from a person between 18 and 69 years old in good health.

The chain has TRBV2 and TRBJ2-6; 7 nucleotides agree with TRBD2. This CDR3 comprises 16 residues. Trimming took 2 bases from V and 2 from J; bases not matched to a gene: 3. Germline CDR1 and CDR2: SNHLY and FYNNEI. CDR3 sequence reads: CASSEWAGAGANVLTF. In DNA form, the CDR3 reads TGTGCCAGCAGTGAATGGGCGGGAGCTGGGGCCAACGTCCTGACTTTC. Full variable domain (rest looked up from reference TRBV2 and TRBJ2-6): EPEVTQTPSHQVTQMGQEVILRCVPISNHLYFYWYRQILGQKVEFLVSFYNNEISEKSEIFDDQFSVERPDGSNFTLKIRSTKLEDSAMYFCASSEWAGAGANVLTFGAGSRLTVL.

This chain joins TRBV28 and TRBJ1-5; D is undetermined. CDR1 is MDHEN and CDR2 is SYDVKM in the germline V gene. The germline V and J ends were trimmed by 3 bases and 0 bases, with 12 bases remaining between them. CDR3 length equals 16 residues. CDR3 region: CASSFSSGYSNQPQHF. The CDR3 DNA reads TGTGCCAGCAGTTTTTCTAGTGGGTATAGCAATCAGCCCCAGCATTTT.

This clone has only one observation. The chain recombines TRBV7-3 with TRBJ2-3; D not resolved. Germline CDR1 reads SGHTA; CDR2 reads FQGTGA. V was shortened by 5 bases and J by 10 bases, with 13 bases between the two germline ends. This CDR3 spans 12 amino acids. CDR3 bases: TGTGCCAGCAGCGCCTTCAGCCACTCGCAGTATTTT. Translation gives CASSAFSHSQYF.

The chain uses TRBV5-1 and TRBJ2-2, with D perhaps being TRBD1 or TRBD2 (7 bases each). Germline loops: CDR1 SGHRS, CDR2 YFSETQ. The length of the CDR3 is 16 residues. Between the trimmed V and J ends, which lost 0 bases and 3 bases, there was a span of 12 bases. The CDR3 protein is CASSLAPGGDTGELFF. CDR3 DNA: TGCGCCAGCAGCTTGGCCCCAGGGGGGGACACCGGGGAGCTGTTTTTT.

This rearrangement joins TRBV18 to TRBJ1-3, with TRBD1 matching 7 bases. The CDR3 sequence is 16 residues long. V shed 3 bases and J 6 bases; nucleotides not matched to a gene: 11. Germline CDR1 KGHSH, CDR2 LQKENI. The CDR3 loop is CASSPATGKSINTIYF. The CDR3 bases are TGTGCCAGCTCACCCGCGACAGGGAAAAGTATAAACACCATATATTTT.

The gene calls are TRBV28 and TRBJ2-6, with D possibly being TRBD1 or TRBD2 (6 bases each). Trimming removed 8 bases from V and 2 bases from J, with 13 bases in between. This CDR3 is 15 amino acids long. Germline lookup yields CDR1 MDHEN and CDR2 SYDVKM. Written as DNA, the CDR3 is TGTGCCAGCGTCCTAGGGGGGACTGGGGCCAACGTCCTGACTTTC. Translating it yields CASVLGGTGANVLTF.

A remark on this clone: At one boundary the junction diverges from the germline segment, which might be a read error. The chain employs TRBV28 and TRBJ2-5; 9 bases align to TRBD1. CDR1 and CDR2 from the germline V gene are MDHEN and SYDVKM. This CDR3 comprises 12 residues. The CDR3 bases are TGTGCCAGCAGTTTATTAGGACAGGGGATTAACTTC. Translation gives CASSLLGQGINF.

V is TRBV4-3 and J is TRBJ1-2; D perhaps matches TRBD1 (6 bases). CDR1 is LGHNA and CDR2 is YSLEER in the germline V gene. The CDR3 covers 15 residues. The V and J ends lost 4 bases and 8 bases respectively, with 20 bases between them. The CDR3 nucleotides read TGCGCCAGCAGCCCCGTGGGAGGGTCAAGGGGGGGCTACACCTTC. Protein sequence: CASSPVGGSRGGYTF.

The chain links TRBV7-6 to TRBJ2-3; D is ambiguous. V was clipped by 2 bases and J by 5 bases, with 8 bases between them. The CDR3 loop spans 13 amino acids. CDR1 is SGHVS, CDR2 FNYEAQ, per germline. The CDR3 nucleotides read TGTGCCAGCAGCTTACGGCGGCTAGATACGCAGTATTTT. The encoded protein is CASSLRRLDTQYF. The full variable domain, rest sourced from reference TRBV7-6 and TRBJ2-3, is GAGVSQSPRYKVTKRGQDVALRCDPISGHVSLYWYRQALGQGPEFLTYFNYEAQQDKSGLPNDRFSAERPEGSISTLTIQRTEQRDSAMYRCASSLRRLDTQYFGPGTRLTVL.

This sequence joins TRBV5-1 and TRBJ2-7; D not resolved. V was shortened by 0 bases and J by 3 bases, with 10 bases between the two germline ends. Germline V gene data show CDR1 as SGHRS and CDR2 as YFSETQ. The CDR3 is 14 residues long. The CDR3 sequence is CASSLAQASYEQYF. The CDR3 nucleotides are TGCGCCAGCAGCTTGGCACAAGCGAGCTACGAGCAGTACTTC.

The chain joins TRBV5-1 to TRBJ2-5; D is unresolved. The CDR3 is 14 residues long. V lost 0 bases to trimming and J lost 2 bases, with 8 bases between them. Looked up from germline, CDR1 is SGHRS and CDR2 is YFSETQ. The CDR3: CASSLGAAQETQYF. CDR3 coding DNA: TGCGCCAGCAGCTTGGGGGCAGCTCAAGAGACCCAGTACTTC.

V usage is TRBV5-1 and J usage is TRBJ2-7; possible D gene TRBD1, 5 bases. The CDR3 runs 15 residues. Germline V gives CDR1 SGHRS, CDR2 YFSETQ. V lost 4 bases, J lost 0 bases, and 14 bases lay in between. CDR3: CASSPGHSDSYEQYF. Written as DNA, the CDR3 is TGCGCCAGCAGCCCAGGACATTCGGACTCCTACGAGCAGTACTTC.

This clone was recorded only once. V usage is TRBV7-9 and J usage is TRBJ2-1, with a tentative D call TRBD2 (5 bases). Deletions cut 4 bases from V and 7 bases from J, with 14 bases between. The CDR3 length is 14 residues. CDR1 SEHNR and CDR2 FQNEAQ come from the germline V gene (reference sequence). In DNA form, the CDR3 reads TGTGCCAGCAGCTCACATCTAGCTTCGAATGAGCAGTTCTTC. Translation: CASSSHLASNEQFF.

The rearrangement joins TRBV5-4 to TRBJ1-2, with 9 bases identical to TRBD1. Germline CDR1 reads SGHNT; CDR2 reads YYREEE (reference sequence). With V trimmed by 4 bases and J by 4 bases, 17 bases remained unmatched. The CDR3 totals 18 residues. This CDR3 is CASSNAADRGRGGYGYTF. CDR3 nucleotide sequence: TGTGCCAGCAGCAATGCGGCGGACAGGGGACGTGGAGGCTATGGCTACACCTTC.

The chain links TRBV11-3 to TRBJ2-6; 7 nucleotides agree with TRBD2. V lost 3 bases, J lost 2 bases, and 1 base stayed unmatched. Germline V lookup: CDR1 SGHNT, CDR2 YENEEA. The CDR3 is 15 amino acids. Written as DNA, the CDR3 is TGTGCCAGCAGCTTCGGGGGGACTGGGGCCAACGTCCTGACTTTC. Its protein is CASSFGGTGANVLTF.

The chain has TRBV6-4 and TRBJ1-6, with D unclear. This CDR3 is built from 13 residues. The V end lost 6 bases, the J end lost 7 bases, and 10 bases lay between the germline ends. The germline V gene encodes CDR1 MRHNA and CDR2 SNTAGT. The CDR3 region has the DNA TGTGCCAGCAGGCTCGGGCAAAATTCACCCCTCCACTTT. Protein product: CASRLGQNSPLHF.

This clone was recorded only once. The chain joins TRBV6-5 to TRBJ2-7, with D maybe TRBD2 (5 bases). V lost 0 bases and J 0 bases, leaving 9 bases between the germline ends. The CDR3 is 15 amino acids. The germline V gene encodes CDR1 MNHEY and CDR2 SVGAGI. This chain's CDR3 is CASSYSEASSYEQYF. DNA of the CDR3: TGTGCCAGCAGTTACTCGGAGGCCAGCTCCTACGAGCAGTACTTC.

The chain joins TRBV11-1 to TRBJ1-2; tentatively, D is TRBD1 (6 bases). CDR1 SGHAT and CDR2 FQDESV come from the germline V gene (reference sequence). With 3 bases removed from V and 3 bases from J, the gap between germline ends came to 17 bases. The length of the CDR3 is 16 residues. The CDR3 coding sequence is TGTGCCAGCAGCTTTGGTGACAGGTCTTTTGACTATGGCTACACCTTC. Translating it yields CASSFGDRSFDYGYTF.

This clone showed up just once. The chain joins TRBV5-1 to TRBJ1-2, with a possible D match to TRBD1 (5 bases). Trimming left V 0 bases short and J 7 bases short, with 19 bases between. The CDR3 contains 16 residues. From germline, CDR1 is SGHRS and CDR2 YFSETQ. The CDR3 DNA reads as TGCGCCAGCAGCTTGGGCGGGGCTACGAGGCAGGGTGGCTACACCTTC. Protein product: CASSLGGATRQGGYTF.

The chain uses TRBV7-3 and TRBJ2-5; D is ambiguous. The V end was cut by 1 base, the J end by 5 bases, with 8 bases between. The CDR3 totals 13 residues. Looked up from germline, CDR1 is SGHTA and CDR2 is FQGTGA. CDR3 bases: TGTGCCAGCAGCTTAAATCGGCGCGAGACCCAGTACTTC. Protein: CASSLNRRETQYF.

This chain links TRBV19 with TRBJ1-1; possible D gene TRBD1, 5 bases. The germline V and J ends were trimmed by 7 bases and 10 bases, with 13 bases remaining between them. This CDR3 spans 11 amino acids. Germline lookup yields CDR1 LNHDA and CDR2 SQIVND (reference sequence). This CDR3 reads CASTLTGLAFF. The CDR3 coding sequence is TGTGCCAGTACCCTTACAGGATTAGCTTTCTTT.

The chain joins TRBV19 to TRBJ1-5; weak D call: TRBD1 (5 bases). Germline V gene lookup returns CDR1 LNHDA and CDR2 SQIVND (reference sequence). This CDR3 spans 15 amino acids. V was shortened by 6 bases and J by 3 bases, with 15 bases between the two germline ends. CDR3 protein: CASRSLWGDNQPQHF. The DNA of the CDR3 is TGTGCCAGTAGATCCCTTTGGGGGGACAATCAGCCCCAGCATTTT.

V gene TRBV18 combines with J gene TRBJ1-1; 9 nucleotides align to TRBD1. V dropped 0 bases and J dropped 4; count of bases not matched to a gene: 3. The CDR3 has 15 residues. Germline lookup yields CDR1 KGHSH and CDR2 LQKENI. The CDR3 DNA reads TGTGCCAGCTCACCACCGGGACAGGGACGCACTGAAGCTTTCTTT. Its protein is CASSPPGQGRTEAFF. The variable domain in full, completed from reference TRBV18 and TRBJ1-1, reads NAGVMQNPRHLVRRRGQEARLRCSPMKGHSHVYWYRQLPEEGLKFMVYLQKENIIDESGMPKERFSAEFPKEGPSILRIQQVVRGDSAAYFCASSPPGQGRTEAFFGQGTRLTVV.

This chain joins TRBV4-2 and TRBJ2-1; 8 positions agree with TRBD2. Trimming cost V 0 bases and J 9 bases; bases outside gene matches: 10. This CDR3 region has 16 residues. Germline-derived CDR1 and CDR2 are LGHNA and YNFKEQ. For the CDR3, the DNA is TGTGCCAGCAGCCAAGATAACAGCGGGAGTTGGTCTGAGCAGTTCTTC. This translates into CASSQDNSGSWSEQFF.

The chain is built from TRBV6-6 and TRBJ2-7; tentatively, D is TRBD1 (5 bases). CDR3 size: 13 residues. V was pared by 6 bases and J by 6 bases, with 15 bases between. CDR1 and CDR2 (germline): MNHNY, SVGAGI (reference sequence). The CDR3 coding sequence is TGTGCCAGCAGACCGGACCATCAGGGCGAGCAGTACTTC. This translates into CASRPDHQGEQYF.

V gene TRBV7-6 combines with J gene TRBJ2-2; the match to TRBD2 covers 10 bases. Germline V gene data show CDR1 as SGHVS and CDR2 as FNYEAQ. Losses at the gene ends were 3 bases for V and 3 bases for J; bases not matched to a gene: 7. The CDR3 runs to 17 residues. Written as DNA, the CDR3 is TGTGCCAGCAGCTTGGGATCTGGGACTAGCGACACCGGGGAGCTGTTTTTT. This codes for CASSLGSGTSDTGELFF.